Below, one T cell receptor (beta chain) is given with its context. This record belongs to a study of blood T cell repertoires in COVID-19. Overall study: Italy, Spain and the United States were the sources of the convalescent and acute COVID-19 samples.

TCRdb's copy holds only in-frame clones and misses some; the assay was immunoSEQ multiplex PCR. The sample gives approximately 88,000 clones, roughly four fifths of which show up once; about 20% is in the top ten. Germline V gene lookup returns CDR1 SGHNT and CDR2 YYREEE (reference sequence). The CDR3 consists of 14 residues. The V and J ends lost 3 bases and 6 bases respectively, with 16 bases between them. The rearrangement links TRBV5-4 to TRBJ2-7, with D possibly matching TRBD1 (6 bases). The source of this sequence is a woman aged 80 or over with active or convalescent COVID-19. The sequenced sample was peripheral blood. In nucleotides, the CDR3 is TGTGCCAGCAGCTATGAATTACAGGGATCCGAGCAGTACTTC. As protein: CASSYELQGSEQYF.